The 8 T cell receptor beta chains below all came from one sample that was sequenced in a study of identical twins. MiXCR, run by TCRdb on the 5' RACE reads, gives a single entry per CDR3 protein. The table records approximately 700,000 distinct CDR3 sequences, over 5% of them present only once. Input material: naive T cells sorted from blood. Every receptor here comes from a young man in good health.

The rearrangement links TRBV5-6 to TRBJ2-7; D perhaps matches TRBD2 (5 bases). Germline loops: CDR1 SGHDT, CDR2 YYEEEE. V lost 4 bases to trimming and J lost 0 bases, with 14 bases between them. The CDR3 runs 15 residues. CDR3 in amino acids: CASSNLAGGSYEQYF. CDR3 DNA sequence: TGTGCCAGCAGCAACCTGGCGGGTGGCTCCTACGAGCAGTACTTC. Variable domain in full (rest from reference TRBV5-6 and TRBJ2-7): DAGVTQSPTHLIKTRGQQVTLRCSPKSGHDTVSWYQQALGQGPQFIFQYYEEEERQRGNFPDRFSGHQFPNYSSELNVNALLLGDSALYLCASSNLAGGSYEQYFGPGTRLTVT.

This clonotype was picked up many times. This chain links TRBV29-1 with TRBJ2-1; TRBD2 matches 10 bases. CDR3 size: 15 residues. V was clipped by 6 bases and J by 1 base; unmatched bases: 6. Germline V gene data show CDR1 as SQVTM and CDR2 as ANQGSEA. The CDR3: CSVAIAGGSYNEQFF. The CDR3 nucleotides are TGCAGCGTGGCAATAGCGGGAGGATCCTACAATGAGCAGTTCTTC.

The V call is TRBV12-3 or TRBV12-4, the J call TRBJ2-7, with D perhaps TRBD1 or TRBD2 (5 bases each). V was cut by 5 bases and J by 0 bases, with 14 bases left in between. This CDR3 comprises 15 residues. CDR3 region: CASSEGRRSSYEQYF. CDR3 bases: TGTGCCAGCAGTGAGGGACGGAGAAGCTCCTACGAGCAGTACTTC.

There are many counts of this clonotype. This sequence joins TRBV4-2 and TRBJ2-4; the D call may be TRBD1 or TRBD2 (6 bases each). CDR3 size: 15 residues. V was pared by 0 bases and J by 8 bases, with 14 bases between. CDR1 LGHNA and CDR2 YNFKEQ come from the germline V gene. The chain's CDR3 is CASSQEQGRRDIQYF. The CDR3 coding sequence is TGTGCCAGCAGCCAAGAGCAGGGGAGGAGGGACATTCAGTACTTC.

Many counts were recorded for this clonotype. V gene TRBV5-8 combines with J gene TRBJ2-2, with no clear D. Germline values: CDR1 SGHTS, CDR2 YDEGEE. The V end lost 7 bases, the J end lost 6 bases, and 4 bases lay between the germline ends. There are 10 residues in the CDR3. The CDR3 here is CASLAGELFF. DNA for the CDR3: TGTGCCAGCCTTGCCGGGGAGCTGTTTTTT. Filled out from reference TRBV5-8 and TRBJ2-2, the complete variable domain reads EAGVTQSPTHLIKTRGQQATLRCSPISGHTSVYWYQQALGLGLQFLLWYDEGEERNRGNFPPRFSGRQFPNYSSELNVNALELEDSALYLCASLAGELFFGEGSRLTVL.

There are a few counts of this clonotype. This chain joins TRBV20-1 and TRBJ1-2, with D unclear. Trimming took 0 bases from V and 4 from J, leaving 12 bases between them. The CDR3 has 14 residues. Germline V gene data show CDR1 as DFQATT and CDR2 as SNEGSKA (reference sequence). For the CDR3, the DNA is TGCAGTGCTAGAGATCTAGCCACACCCTATGGCTACACCTTC. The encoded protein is CSARDLATPYGYTF.

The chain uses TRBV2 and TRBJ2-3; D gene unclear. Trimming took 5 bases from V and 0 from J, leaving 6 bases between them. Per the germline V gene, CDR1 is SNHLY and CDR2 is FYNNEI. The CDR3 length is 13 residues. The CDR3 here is CASSRESTDTQYF. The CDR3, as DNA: TGTGCCAGCAGTCGTGAGAGCACAGATACGCAGTATTTT.

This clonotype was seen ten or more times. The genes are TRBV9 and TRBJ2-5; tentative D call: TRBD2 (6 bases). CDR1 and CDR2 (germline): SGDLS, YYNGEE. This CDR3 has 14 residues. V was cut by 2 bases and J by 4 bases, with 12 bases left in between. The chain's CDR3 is CASSVGRKGETQYF. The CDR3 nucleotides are TGTGCCAGCAGCGTTGGGAGGAAGGGAGAGACCCAGTACTTC.